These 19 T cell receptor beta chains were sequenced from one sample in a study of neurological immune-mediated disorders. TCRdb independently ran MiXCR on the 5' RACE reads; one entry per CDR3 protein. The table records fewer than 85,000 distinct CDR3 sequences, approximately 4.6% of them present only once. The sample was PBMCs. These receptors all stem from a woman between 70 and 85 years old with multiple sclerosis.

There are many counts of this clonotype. DNA for the CDR3: TGTGCCAGCAGCAGGGTCGCCTACGAGCAGTACTTC. Amino acid sequence: CASSRVAYEQYF. The chain is built from TRBV2 and TRBJ2-7, with D perhaps TRBD1 (5 bases). The V and J ends lost 6 bases and 2 bases respectively, with 8 bases between them. Germline V CDR1 and CDR2: SNHLY, FYNNEI. The CDR3 length is 12 residues. Using reference TRBV2 and TRBJ2-7 for the parts outside the CDR3, the full variable domain is EPEVTQTPSHQVTQMGQEVILRCVPISNHLYFYWYRQILGQKVEFLVSFYNNEISEKSEIFDDQFSVERPDGSNFTLKIRSTKLEDSAMYFCASSRVAYEQYFGPGTRLTVT.

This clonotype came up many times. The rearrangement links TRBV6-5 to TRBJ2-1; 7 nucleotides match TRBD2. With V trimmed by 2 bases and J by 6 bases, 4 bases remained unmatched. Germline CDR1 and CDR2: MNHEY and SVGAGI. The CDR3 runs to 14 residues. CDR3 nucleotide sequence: TGTGCCAGCAGTTACGGACTAGGTGGCAATGAGCAGTTCTTC. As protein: CASSYGLGGNEQFF.

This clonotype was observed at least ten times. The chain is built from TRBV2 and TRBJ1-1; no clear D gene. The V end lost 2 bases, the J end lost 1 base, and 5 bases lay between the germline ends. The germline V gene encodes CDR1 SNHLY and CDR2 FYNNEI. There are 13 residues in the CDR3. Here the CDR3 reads CASSERENTEAFF. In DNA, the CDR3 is TGTGCCAGCAGTGAACGGGAGAACACTGAAGCTTTCTTT.

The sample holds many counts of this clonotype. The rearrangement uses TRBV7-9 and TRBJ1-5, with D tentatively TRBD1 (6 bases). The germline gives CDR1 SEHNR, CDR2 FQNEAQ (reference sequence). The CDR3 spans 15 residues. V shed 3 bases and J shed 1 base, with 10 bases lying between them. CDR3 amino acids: CASSFQGQSNQPQHF. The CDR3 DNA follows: TGTGCCAGCAGCTTCCAGGGGCAAAGCAATCAGCCCCAGCATTTT.

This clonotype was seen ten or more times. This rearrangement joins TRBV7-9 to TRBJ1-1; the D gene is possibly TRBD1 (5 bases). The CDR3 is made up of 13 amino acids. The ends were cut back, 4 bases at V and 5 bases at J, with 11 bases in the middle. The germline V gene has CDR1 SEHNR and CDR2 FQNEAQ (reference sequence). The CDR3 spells CASSSEEGTEAFF. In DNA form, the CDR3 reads TGTGCCAGCAGCTCGGAAGAGGGGACTGAAGCTTTCTTT.

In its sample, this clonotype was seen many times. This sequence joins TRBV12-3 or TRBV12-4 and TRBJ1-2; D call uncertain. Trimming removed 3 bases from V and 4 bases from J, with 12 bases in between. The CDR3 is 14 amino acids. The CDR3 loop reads CASSFSGQSYGYTF. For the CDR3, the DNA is TGTGCCAGCAGTTTCAGTGGGCAGAGCTATGGCTACACCTTC.

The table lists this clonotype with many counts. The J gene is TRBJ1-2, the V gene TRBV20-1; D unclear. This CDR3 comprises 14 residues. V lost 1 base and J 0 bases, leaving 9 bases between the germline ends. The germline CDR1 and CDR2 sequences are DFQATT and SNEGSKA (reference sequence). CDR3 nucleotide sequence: TGCAGTGCTAGAGTGGCAGCAACTAACTATGGCTACACCTTC. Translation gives CSARVAATNYGYTF.

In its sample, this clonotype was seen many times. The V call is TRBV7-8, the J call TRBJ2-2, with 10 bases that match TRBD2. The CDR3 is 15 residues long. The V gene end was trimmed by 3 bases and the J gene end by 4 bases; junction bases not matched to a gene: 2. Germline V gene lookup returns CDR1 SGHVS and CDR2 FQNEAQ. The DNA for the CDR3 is TGTGCCAGCAGCTTGGGGACTAGCGCCACCGGGGAGCTGTTTTTT. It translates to CASSLGTSATGELFF.

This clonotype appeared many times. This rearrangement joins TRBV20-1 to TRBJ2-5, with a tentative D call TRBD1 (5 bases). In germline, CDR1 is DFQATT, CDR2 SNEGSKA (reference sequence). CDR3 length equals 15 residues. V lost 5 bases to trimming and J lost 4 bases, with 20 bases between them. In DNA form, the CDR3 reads TGCAGTGCTCGGCCAGGAAGGCAGGGCGGAGAGACCCAGTACTTC. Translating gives CSARPGRQGGETQYF.

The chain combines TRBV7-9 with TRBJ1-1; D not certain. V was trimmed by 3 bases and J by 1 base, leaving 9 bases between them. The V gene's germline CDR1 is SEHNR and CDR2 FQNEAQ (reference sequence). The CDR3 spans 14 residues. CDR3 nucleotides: TGTGCCAGCAGCTTTGATGGGTGGAACACTGAAGCTTTCTTT. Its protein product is CASSFDGWNTEAFF.

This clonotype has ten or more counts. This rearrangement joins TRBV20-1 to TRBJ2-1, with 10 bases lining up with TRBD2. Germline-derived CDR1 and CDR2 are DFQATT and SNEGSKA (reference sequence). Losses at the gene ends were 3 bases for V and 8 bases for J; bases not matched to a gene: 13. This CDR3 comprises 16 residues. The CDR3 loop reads CSASIISSGSSYEQFF. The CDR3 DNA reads TGCAGTGCTAGTATCATTTCTAGCGGGAGTTCCTATGAGCAGTTCTTC.

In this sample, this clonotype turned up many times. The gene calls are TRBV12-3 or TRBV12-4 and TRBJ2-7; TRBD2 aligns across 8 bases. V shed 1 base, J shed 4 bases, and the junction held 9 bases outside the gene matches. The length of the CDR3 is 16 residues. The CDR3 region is CASSLVVAGGSYEQYF. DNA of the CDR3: TGTGCCAGCAGTTTAGTTGTCGCGGGAGGCTCGTACGAGCAGTACTTC.

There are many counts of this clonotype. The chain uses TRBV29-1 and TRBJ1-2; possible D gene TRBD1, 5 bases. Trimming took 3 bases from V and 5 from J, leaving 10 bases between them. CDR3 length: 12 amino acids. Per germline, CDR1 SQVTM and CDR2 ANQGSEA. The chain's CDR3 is CSVDSGRYGYTF. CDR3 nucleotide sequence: TGCAGCGTTGATTCAGGGCGATATGGCTACACCTTC. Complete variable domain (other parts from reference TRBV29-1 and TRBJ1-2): SAVISQKPSRDICQRGTSLTIQCQVDSQVTMMFWYRQQPGQSLTLIATANQGSEATYESGFVIDKFPISRPNLTFSTLTVSNMSPEDSSIYLCSVDSGRYGYTFGSGTRLTVV.

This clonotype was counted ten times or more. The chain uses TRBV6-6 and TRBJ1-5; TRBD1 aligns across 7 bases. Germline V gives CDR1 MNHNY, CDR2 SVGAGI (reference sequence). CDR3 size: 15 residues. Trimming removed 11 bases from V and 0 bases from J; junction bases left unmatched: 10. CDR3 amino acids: CASRDRQYSNQPQHF. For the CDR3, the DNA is TGTGCCTCGAGGGACAGACAATATAGCAATCAGCCCCAGCATTTT.

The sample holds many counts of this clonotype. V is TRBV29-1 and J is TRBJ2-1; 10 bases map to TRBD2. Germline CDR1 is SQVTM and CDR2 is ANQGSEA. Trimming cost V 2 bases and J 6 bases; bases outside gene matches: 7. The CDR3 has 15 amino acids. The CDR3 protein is CSVELPWTSGNEQFF. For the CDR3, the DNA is TGCAGCGTTGAACTCCCGTGGACTAGCGGCAATGAGCAGTTCTTC.

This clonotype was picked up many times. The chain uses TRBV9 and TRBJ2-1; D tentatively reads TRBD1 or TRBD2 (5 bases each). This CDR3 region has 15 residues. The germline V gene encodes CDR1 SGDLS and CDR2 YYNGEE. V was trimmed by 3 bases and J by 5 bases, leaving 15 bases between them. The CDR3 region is CASSASIGGDNEQFF. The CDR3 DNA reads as TGTGCCAGCAGCGCTAGTATTGGGGGTGACAATGAGCAGTTCTTC.

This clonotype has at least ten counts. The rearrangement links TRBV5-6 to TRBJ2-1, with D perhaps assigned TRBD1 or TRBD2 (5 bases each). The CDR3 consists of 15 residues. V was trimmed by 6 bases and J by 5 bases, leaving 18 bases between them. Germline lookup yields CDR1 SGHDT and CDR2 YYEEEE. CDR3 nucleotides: TGTGCCAGCATCCCTTCTGGGGCGGAGGACAATGAGCAGTTCTTC. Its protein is CASIPSGAEDNEQFF. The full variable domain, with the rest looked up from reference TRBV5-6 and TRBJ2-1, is DAGVTQSPTHLIKTRGQQVTLRCSPKSGHDTVSWYQQALGQGPQFIFQYYEEEERQRGNFPDRFSGHQFPNYSSELNVNALLLGDSALYLCASIPSGAEDNEQFFGPGTRLTVL.

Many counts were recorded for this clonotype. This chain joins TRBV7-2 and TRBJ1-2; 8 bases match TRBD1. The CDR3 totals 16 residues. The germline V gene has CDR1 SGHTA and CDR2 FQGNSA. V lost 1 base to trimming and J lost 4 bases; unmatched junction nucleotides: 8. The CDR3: CASSLVQGALGYGYTF. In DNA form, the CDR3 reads TGTGCCAGCAGCTTAGTCCAGGGGGCGTTGGGCTATGGCTACACCTTC.

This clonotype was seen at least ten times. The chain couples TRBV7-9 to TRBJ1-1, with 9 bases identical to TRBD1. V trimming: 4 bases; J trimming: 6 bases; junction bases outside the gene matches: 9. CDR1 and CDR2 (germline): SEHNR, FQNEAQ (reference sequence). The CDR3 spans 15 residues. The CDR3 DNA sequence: TGTGCCAGCAGCTCCCAGGGGGACAGGGAGGCTGAAGCTTTCTTT. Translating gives CASSSQGDREAEAFF.